The 31 T cell receptor beta chains below were found in one sample sequenced in a study of blood T cell repertoires in COVID-19. Libraries were prepared by immunoSEQ multiplex PCR; TCRdb keeps only in-frame clonotypes and omits some of them. Of a few hundred thousand clones listed, about 82% are singletons. The sequencing input was peripheral blood. The receptors were gathered from a man older than 75 with acute or convalescent COVID-19.

The V call is TRBV18, the J call TRBJ1-1; D unclear. The V end lost 3 bases, the J end lost 0 bases, and 5 bases lay between the germline ends. This CDR3 has 13 residues. Germline loops: CDR1 KGHSH, CDR2 LQKENI. The CDR3 coding sequence is TGTGCCAGCTCACCGGAGCTGAACACTGAAGCTTTCTTT. It specifies CASSPELNTEAFF.

In DNA, the CDR3 is TGTGCCAGCAGCCGAGACCTTGAGAGTGGCTACACCTTC. It specifies CASSRDLESGYTF. The J gene is TRBJ1-2, the V gene TRBV4-2; D remains unclear. Trimming shortened V by 4 bases and J by 7 bases, and 13 bases separated the two germline ends. The CDR3 runs 13 residues. Germline V CDR1 and CDR2: LGHNA, YNFKEQ.

This chain uses TRBV18 with TRBJ2-2, with D perhaps matching TRBD1 (5 bases). Germline-derived CDR1 and CDR2 are KGHSH and LQKENI. The CDR3 loop spans 13 amino acids. V lost 1 base and J 7 bases, leaving 7 bases between the germline ends. The CDR3 reads CASSPQGIGELFF. The CDR3 DNA is TGTGCCAGCTCACCACAGGGGATCGGGGAGCTGTTTTTT.

The chain employs TRBV18 and TRBJ2-2; D ambiguous. Germline assignment: CDR1 KGHSH and CDR2 LQKENI. The CDR3 loop spans 12 amino acids. V lost 3 bases and J 9 bases, leaving 8 bases between the germline ends. The CDR3 bases are TGTGCCAGCTCACCGGCGGAGAGGGAGCTGTTTTTT. Translation: CASSPAERELFF.

This clone was recorded once. This rearrangement joins TRBV5-1 to TRBJ1-6; 11 bases are a match to TRBD1. Germline lookup yields CDR1 SGHRS and CDR2 YFSETQ. The CDR3 extends over 16 amino acids. Trimming removed 6 bases from V and 9 bases from J; junction bases left unmatched: 11. CDR3 in amino acids: CASTSSGQGGSSPLHF. The CDR3 bases are TGCGCCAGCACCTCCTCGGGACAGGGGGGAAGTTCACCCCTCCACTTT.

The chain joins TRBV5-1 to TRBJ2-3, with 14 bases lining up with TRBD2. V lost 4 bases, J lost 7 bases, and 11 bases stayed unmatched. This CDR3 is built from 17 residues. Germline values: CDR1 SGHRS, CDR2 YFSETQ. The CDR3 protein is CASSGSSGLAGEYTQYF. Here the CDR3 DNA reads TGCGCCAGCAGCGGGTCCTCGGGACTAGCGGGGGAATATACGCAGTATTTT.

On this clone: This sample also contains other DNA sequences that code for the same CDR3. This chain connects TRBV28 to TRBJ1-2; D is ambiguous. This CDR3 is 13 amino acids long. Germline CDR1 is MDHEN and CDR2 is SYDVKM. Trimming pared 2 bases from V and 6 bases from J, leaving 10 bases between. The chain's CDR3 is CASSLGRPHGYTF. The CDR3 DNA sequence: TGTGCCAGCAGTTTAGGGAGACCTCATGGCTACACCTTC.

CDR3 in DNA: TGTGCCAGCAGACTCCAGGGCAATAATTCACCCCTCCACTTT. It specifies CASRLQGNNSPLHF. J is TRBJ1-6 and V is TRBV5-4; a possible D gene is TRBD1 (5 bases). The germline V gene has CDR1 SGHNT and CDR2 YYREEE (reference sequence). The CDR3 contains 14 residues. V was clipped by 5 bases and J by 5 bases, with 11 bases between them.

The chain combines TRBV27 with TRBJ2-3; the match to TRBD2 covers 7 bases. This CDR3 region has 17 residues. Germline V lookup: CDR1 MNHEY, CDR2 SMNVEV (reference sequence). V was clipped by 3 bases and J by 4 bases; unmatched bases: 13. This CDR3 is CASSLGSGNPRSDTQYF. As DNA, the CDR3 is TGTGCCAGCAGTTTGGGAAGCGGGAACCCCCGCTCAGATACGCAGTATTTT.

The V gene is TRBV6-5, the J gene TRBJ2-7; TRBD1 matches 9 bases. Germline V gene lookup returns CDR1 MNHEY and CDR2 SVGAGI. This CDR3 region has 15 residues. J lost 7 bases, V lost 1 base, and 8 bases had no gene match. The CDR3 loop reads CASSYWDRARREQYF. The CDR3 DNA reads TGTGCCAGCAGTTACTGGGACAGGGCCAGGCGGGAGCAGTACTTC.

The table lists this clone with a few counts. V and J are TRBV6-5 and TRBJ1-6; D call uncertain. CDR1 is MNHEY and CDR2 is SVGAGI in the germline V gene. V lost 6 bases, J lost 6 bases, and 6 bases lay in between. The CDR3 sequence is 12 residues long. This CDR3 reads CASSPSNSPLHF. In nucleotides, the CDR3 is TGTGCCAGCAGCCCCAGTAATTCACCCCTCCACTTT.

The chain joins TRBV9 to TRBJ1-1; TRBD1 matches 7 bases. The CDR3 has 13 residues. The V gene end was trimmed by 0 bases and the J gene end by 7 bases; junction bases not matched to a gene: 3. In germline, CDR1 is SGDLS, CDR2 YYNGEE. CDR3 coding DNA: TGTGCCAGCAGCGTAGTGACAGGGATTGAAGCTTTCTTT. It is translated as CASSVVTGIEAFF.

The chain couples TRBV18 to TRBJ1-3, with D perhaps matching TRBD1 (5 bases). The germline V gene has CDR1 KGHSH and CDR2 LQKENI. CDR3 size: 16 residues. V was pared by 3 bases and J by 4 bases, with 16 bases between. CDR3 in amino acids: CASSPRGGAYGNTIYF. The CDR3 bases are TGTGCCAGCTCACCGCGGGGAGGGGCATACGGAAACACCATATATTTT.

This clone appeared a few times. In DNA, the CDR3 is TGTGCCAGCAGCTACGGGACAGGAAAGGGAAAACTGTTTTTT. Its translation: CASSYGTGKGKLFF. This chain joins TRBV3-1 (or the pseudogene TRBV3-2) and TRBJ1-4, with 8 bases aligning to TRBD1. The CDR3 loop spans 14 amino acids. V lost 5 bases, J lost 10 bases, and 9 bases stayed unmatched. In germline, CDR1 is LGHDT, CDR2 YNNKEL (reference sequence).

The chain recombines TRBV12-3 or TRBV12-4 with TRBJ2-5, with D possibly being TRBD1 (7 bases). This CDR3 is built from 13 residues. Between the trimmed V and J ends, which lost 6 bases and 5 bases, there was a span of 13 bases. This chain's CDR3 is CASSDREEETQYF. Here the CDR3 DNA reads TGTGCCAGCAGCGACAGGGAGGAGGAGACCCAGTACTTC.

This chain uses TRBV6-5 with TRBJ2-3, with D uncertain. V dropped 5 bases and J dropped 6 bases, with 12 bases sitting between them. Germline CDR1 reads MNHEY; CDR2 reads SVGAGI. This CDR3 is built from 13 residues. CDR3 DNA: TGTGCCAGCAGTCTGCAGGCAATTGATACGCAGTATTTT. Residues: CASSLQAIDTQYF.

The genes are TRBV24-1 and TRBJ2-5, with a possible D match to TRBD2 (5 bases). Germline V gene sequence: CDR1 KGHDR, CDR2 SFDVKD. The CDR3 loop spans 14 amino acids. The V and J ends lost 2 bases and 2 bases respectively, with 8 bases between them. CDR3: CATSDSPGQETQYF. CDR3 DNA sequence: TGTGCCACCAGTGATTCACCGGGACAAGAGACCCAGTACTTC.

The CDR3 region is CSVDGGAGLNTGELFF. The CDR3 DNA is TGCAGCGTTGACGGGGGAGCGGGACTGAACACCGGGGAGCTGTTTTTT. The chain uses TRBV29-1 and TRBJ2-2; TRBD2 aligns across 7 bases. This CDR3 spans 16 amino acids. Germline CDR1 reads SQVTM; CDR2 reads ANQGSEA. With 3 bases clipped from V and 1 base from J, the junction kept 8 bases outside the gene matches.

The V and J genes are TRBV5-1 and TRBJ1-1; TRBD1 agrees at 10 bases. J was trimmed by 1 base and V by 3 bases; bases with no gene match: 0. CDR1 SGHRS and CDR2 YFSETQ come from the germline V gene. This CDR3 is built from 14 residues. The CDR3 protein is CASSWDRGNTEAFF. The CDR3 bases are TGCGCCAGCAGCTGGGACAGGGGGAACACTGAAGCTTTCTTT.

This clone was picked up one time. This chain joins TRBV5-5 and TRBJ2-5; D possibly corresponds to TRBD1 (6 bases). This CDR3 region has 13 residues. Trimming removed 6 bases from V and 2 bases from J, with 11 bases in between. Germline CDR1 SGHKS, CDR2 YYEKEE (reference sequence). Here the CDR3 DNA reads TGTGCCAGCAAAGGACAGCCTCAAGAGACCCAGTACTTC. It specifies CASKGQPQETQYF.

This chain uses TRBV6-5 with TRBJ2-6; D may be TRBD1 (5 bases). Trimming took off 6 bases at V and 4 bases at J, with 10 bases between the two ends. This CDR3 is 14 amino acids long. Germline loops: CDR1 MNHEY, CDR2 SVGAGI. CDR3 amino acids: CASRQDPGANVLTF. The CDR3 coding sequence is TGTGCCAGCAGACAGGATCCCGGGGCCAACGTCCTGACTTTC.

V is TRBV5-1 and J is TRBJ2-1; a weak D match, TRBD1 (6 bases). The CDR3 extends over 15 amino acids. V lost 0 bases and J 14 bases, leaving 21 bases between the germline ends. CDR1 is SGHRS and CDR2 is YFSETQ in the germline V gene. The CDR3 coding sequence is TGCGCCAGCAGCTTGGATCAGGGGATCAAGATTTGGGAGTTCTTC. Translating it yields CASSLDQGIKIWEFF.

The chain has TRBV4-1 and TRBJ1-5; no clear D. There are 15 residues in the CDR3. Looked up from germline, CDR1 is MGHRA and CDR2 is YSYEKL. V lost 0 bases to trimming and J lost 3 bases, with 9 bases between them. DNA for the CDR3: TGCGCCAGCAGCCAAGATTTGGGCACCAATCAGCCCCAGCATTTT. This translates into CASSQDLGTNQPQHF.

This clone has just a few counts. This chain joins TRBV18 and TRBJ1-2; D unresolved. The germline V gene encodes CDR1 KGHSH and CDR2 LQKENI. CDR3 length equals 13 residues. V lost 3 bases to trimming and J lost 6 bases, with 11 bases between them. CDR3 residues: CASSPGRQNGYTF. CDR3 DNA sequence: TGTGCCAGCTCACCGGGGAGGCAGAATGGCTACACCTTC.

This clone has just one count. The chain carries TRBV28 and TRBJ2-1, with D possibly being TRBD2 (5 bases). The CDR3 is 13 residues long. V was clipped by 6 bases and J by 12 bases, with 18 bases between them. Germline V lookup: CDR1 MDHEN, CDR2 SYDVKM. CDR3 sequence: CASSLRSPSWQFF. CDR3 in DNA: TGTGCCAGCAGCTTAAGGTCCCCTAGCTGGCAGTTCTTC.

The rearrangement uses TRBV7-9 and TRBJ1-1; D is unclear. The V end lost 8 bases, the J end lost 5 bases, and 18 bases lay between the germline ends. From germline, CDR1 is SEHNR and CDR2 FQNEAQ (reference sequence). The CDR3 covers 14 residues. The CDR3 DNA reads TGTGCCAGCCGATTCGAGGGCGTGGGGACTGAAGCTTTCTTT. Translating gives CASRFEGVGTEAFF.

The V call is TRBV19, the J call TRBJ2-2; TRBD1 matches at 10 bases. Germline CDR1 and CDR2: LNHDA and SQIVND (reference sequence). V was pared by 8 bases and J by 2 bases, with 5 bases of the junction left unmatched. This CDR3 is 15 amino acids long. CDR3 sequence: CASGRTGGNTGELFF. CDR3 nucleotide sequence: TGTGCCAGTGGTAGGACAGGGGGTAACACCGGGGAGCTGTTTTTT.

The CDR3 region has the DNA TGTGCCAGCAGCCCCCGGGGACAGGGGAGCACTGAAGCTTTCTTT. Amino acid sequence: CASSPRGQGSTEAFF. V is TRBV7-2 and J is TRBJ1-1, with TRBD1 matching 10 bases. The CDR3 runs to 15 residues. The V and J ends lost 5 bases and 4 bases, in that order; junction bases with no gene match: 7. The germline gives CDR1 SGHTA, CDR2 FQGNSA.

The chain couples TRBV7-8 to TRBJ2-7; D possibly corresponds to TRBD2 (6 bases). There are 13 residues in the CDR3. CDR1 SGHVS and CDR2 FQNEAQ come from the germline V gene. Trimming removed 0 bases at V and 7 bases at J, with 10 bases between. The CDR3 region is CASSLAGAGEQYF. In DNA, the CDR3 is TGTGCCAGCAGCTTAGCTGGGGCGGGGGAGCAGTACTTC.

The chain joins TRBV28 to TRBJ1-2; 7 bases map to TRBD1. The germline gives CDR1 MDHEN, CDR2 SYDVKM. V dropped 7 bases and J dropped 3; count of bases not matched to a gene: 11. The CDR3 is 15 amino acids. DNA of the CDR3: TGTGCCAGCAAAACCCTAGGACAGGTTTACTATGGCTACACCTTC. Translating gives CASKTLGQVYYGYTF.

This rearrangement joins TRBV7-9 to TRBJ2-1; 7 nucleotides agree with TRBD2. There are 15 residues in the CDR3. In germline, CDR1 is SEHNR, CDR2 FQNEAQ (reference sequence). Trimming cost V 5 bases and J 0 bases; bases outside gene matches: 4. CDR3 sequence reads: CASSIGRSSYNEQFF. The CDR3 DNA is TGTGCCAGCAGCATCGGGAGGAGCTCCTACAATGAGCAGTTCTTC.